The present T cell receptor beta chain was sequenced within a study of regulatory T cells in long-lasting Graves disease. Time point: newly diagnosed GD, antithyroid drugs for less than 3 months. PBMC RNA was the source of the TCR library. Turning to this clonotype: Its antigen is currently unknown.

Whole-study results and caveats: Sharing of public clonotypes was greater in persistent patients (about 3,000) than in new patients (roughly 970).

Germline V lookup: CDR1 SGHRS, CDR2 YFSETQ. This CDR3 has 16 amino acids. Trimming at V came to 4 bases and at J to 2 bases, leaving 2 bases not matched to a gene. CDR3-region Arm-PCR and iRepertoire HTBI primers produced the TCR beta libraries. Per the original data handling: 62 TRBV and 13 to 15 TRBJ segments were identified across samples. Each CDR3 protein gets one entry after TCRdb re-called the multiplex PCR reads with MiXCR. None of the V and J calls come from the authors' own analysis; TCRdb made them. The profile shows around 480,000 distinct CDR3 sequences, about 16% of them singletons. These data also featured in a second study, about T cells in Graves' hyperthyroidism and ophthalmopathy. This second study says: Among the patients, aged 18 to 65, hyperthyroidism was newly diagnosed and had lasted under 2 months. With the HTBI primer set, the TCR CDR3 went through a first round of RT-PCR.

The material sequenced was peripheral blood mononuclear cells (PBMCs), taken at new diagnosis, from a patient treated with antithyroid drugs. The clonotype was recovered from a man aged 35 to 55 with Graves disease. This sequence joins TRBV5-1 and TRBJ2-2, with 13 bases matching TRBD2. Here the CDR3 reads CASSGLAGVNTGELFF. For the CDR3, the DNA is TGCGCCAGCAGCGGACTAGCGGGAGTAAACACCGGGGAGCTGTTTTTT.